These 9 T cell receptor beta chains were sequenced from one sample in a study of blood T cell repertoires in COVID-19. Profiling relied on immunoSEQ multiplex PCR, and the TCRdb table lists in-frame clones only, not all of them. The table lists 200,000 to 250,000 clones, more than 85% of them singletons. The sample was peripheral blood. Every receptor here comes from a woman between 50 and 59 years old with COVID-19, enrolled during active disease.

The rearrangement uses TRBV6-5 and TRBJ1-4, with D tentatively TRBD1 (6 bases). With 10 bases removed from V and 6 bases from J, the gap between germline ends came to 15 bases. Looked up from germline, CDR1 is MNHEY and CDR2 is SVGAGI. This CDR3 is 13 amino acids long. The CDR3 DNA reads TGTGCCACCCGGGATGGGGGCGATGAAAAACTGTTTTTT. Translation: CATRDGGDEKLFF.

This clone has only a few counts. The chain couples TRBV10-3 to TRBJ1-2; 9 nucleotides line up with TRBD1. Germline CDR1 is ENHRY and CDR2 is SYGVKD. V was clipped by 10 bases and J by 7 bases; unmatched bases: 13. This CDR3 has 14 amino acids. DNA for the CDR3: TGTGCCACAACACAAGACAGGGGGGTACGTGGCTACACCTTC. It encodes CATTQDRGVRGYTF.

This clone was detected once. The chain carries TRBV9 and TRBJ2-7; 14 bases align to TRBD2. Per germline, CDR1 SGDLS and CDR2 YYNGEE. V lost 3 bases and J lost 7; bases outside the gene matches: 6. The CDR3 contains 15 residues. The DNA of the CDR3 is TGTGCCAGCAGCGCCGGGACTAGCGGGGGTTGGGAGCAGTACTTC. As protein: CASSAGTSGGWEQYF.

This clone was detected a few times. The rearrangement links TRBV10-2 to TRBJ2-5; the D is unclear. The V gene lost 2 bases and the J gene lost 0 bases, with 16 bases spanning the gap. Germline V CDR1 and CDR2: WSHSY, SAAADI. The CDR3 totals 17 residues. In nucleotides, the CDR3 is TGCGCCAGCAGTGAGGTTCTTATGAGGTCGGACCAAGAGACCCAGTACTTC. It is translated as CASSEVLMRSDQETQYF.

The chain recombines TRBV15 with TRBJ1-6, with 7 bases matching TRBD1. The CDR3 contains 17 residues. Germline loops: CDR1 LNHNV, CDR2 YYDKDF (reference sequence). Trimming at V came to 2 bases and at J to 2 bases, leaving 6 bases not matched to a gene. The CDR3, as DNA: TGTGCCACCAGCAGAAAACAGGGGACCCCCTATAATTCACCCCTCCACTTT. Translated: CATSRKQGTPYNSPLHF.

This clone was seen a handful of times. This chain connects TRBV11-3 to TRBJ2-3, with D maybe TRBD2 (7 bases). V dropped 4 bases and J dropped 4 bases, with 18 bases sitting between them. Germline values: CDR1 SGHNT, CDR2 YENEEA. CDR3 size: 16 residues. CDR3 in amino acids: CASSSRGGGRPDTQYF. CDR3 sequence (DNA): TGTGCCAGCAGCTCTCGAGGGGGGGGAAGACCAGATACGCAGTATTTT.

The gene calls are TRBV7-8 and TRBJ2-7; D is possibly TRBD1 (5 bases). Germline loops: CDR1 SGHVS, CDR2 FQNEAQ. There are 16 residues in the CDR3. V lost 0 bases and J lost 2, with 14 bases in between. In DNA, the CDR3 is TGTGCCAGCAGCTTAGCGCGACAGATGATTCCCTACGAGCAGTACGTC. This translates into CASSLARQMIPYEQYV.

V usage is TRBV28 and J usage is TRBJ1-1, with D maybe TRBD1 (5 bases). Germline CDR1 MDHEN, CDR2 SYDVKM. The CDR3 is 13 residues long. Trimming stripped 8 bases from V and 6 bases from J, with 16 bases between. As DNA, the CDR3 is TGTGCCAGCCACTCTCAGGGAGGCGCTGAAGCTTTCTTT. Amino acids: CASHSQGGAEAFF.

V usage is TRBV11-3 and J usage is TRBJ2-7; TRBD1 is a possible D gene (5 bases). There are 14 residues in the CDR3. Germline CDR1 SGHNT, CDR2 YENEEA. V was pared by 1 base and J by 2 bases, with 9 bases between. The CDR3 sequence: CASSLGGLTYEQYF. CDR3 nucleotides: TGTGCCAGCAGCTTAGGGGGCCTCACCTACGAGCAGTACTTC.